This T cell receptor beta chain was recovered during a study of a mutant IDH1 vaccine in newly diagnosed glioma. Study summary: Prior therapy was radiotherapy, temozolomide, or both; most received both.

Indicated time point: baseline, week 1 (first vaccination visit). Documented treatment: pre-vaccination baseline after standard-of-care therapy. Astrocytomas that were new, WHO grade 3 or 4, IDH1-mutant and ATRX-lost were present in the donors. The CDR3 contains 13 residues. Per germline, CDR1 LNHNV and CDR2 YYDKDF (reference sequence). The junction had 1 base not matched to a gene; V was cut back by 3 bases and J by 2 bases. Clones were read by immunoSEQ multiplex PCR, and TCRdb kept only the in-frame ones, dropping some. The profile shows around 60,000 clones, 80% to 95% of them singletons. General study findings and limits: Pseudoprogression apparently lacked any relation to changes in top peripheral T cell clonotypes. Altogether, around 95% of patients exhibited vaccine-induced immune responses.

In the case of this clone: Its target is unknown.

The source material was PBMCs, sampled from a glioma patient treated with radiotherapy, temozolomide or both. This TCR derives from a man aged 50-60 years with glioma. This chain connects TRBV15 to TRBJ2-7, with 7 nucleotides matching TRBD2. CDR3 bases: TGTGCCACCAGCAGCCGGGGGGCCTACGAGCAGTACTTC. Its translation is CATSSRGAYEQYF. Full variable domain (missing parts from reference TRBV15 and TRBJ2-7): DAMVIQNPRYQVTQFGKPVTLSCSQTLNHNVMYWYQQKSSQAPKLLFHYYDKDFNNEADTPDNFQSRRPNTSFCFLDIRSPGLGDTAMYLCATSSRGAYEQYFGPGTRLTVT.